The clone carrying this TCR beta chain has ten or more counts. The data originate from a study of human T cells and chemical hapten exposure. As for time point: patch test 1, 2 weeks after DPC sensitization. Treatment meaning: therapeutic diphenylcyclopropenone sensitization with weekly scalp DPC. The V segment lost 3 bases and the J segment 2 bases; nucleotides outside the gene matches: 13. The CDR3 contains 17 residues. The germline V gene has CDR1 DFQATT and CDR2 SNEGSKA (reference sequence). TCRdb re-called the RACE reads through MiXCR, storing one row per CDR3 protein. The sample lists tens of thousands of distinct CDR3 sequences, over 7.5% occurring once.

The sample consisted of whole blood, taken in connection with sensitization to the hapten diphenylcyclopropenone (DPC). The TCR comes from a woman aged 40 to 50 with alopecia areata. Some clones in this sample may be carry-over from other donors' samples. The chain links TRBV20-1 to TRBJ1-5; 7 bases align to TRBD1. The CDR3 sequence: CSARQGGSGQGNQPQHF. CDR3 in DNA: TGCAGTGCTAGGCAGGGGGGTTCGGGTCAGGGCAATCAGCCCCAGCATTTT.